These 9 T cell receptor beta chains share one sample of origin, sequenced in a study of CD8 T cells in ankylosing spondylitis. Study-level findings and limits: Ankylosing spondylitis blood seemed to carry a telltale TCR beta motif made of seven or eight highly homologous variants.

The antigens these receptors bind are not known. MiXCR, run by TCRdb on the 5' RACE reads, gives a single entry per CDR3 protein. The sample has roughly 490,000 distinct CDR3 sequences; about 5.4% are singletons. Material for sequencing was blood, either unsorted or a sorted T cell fraction (not recorded which). These receptors all come from a male donor with ankylosing spondylitis.

The chain carries TRBV20-1 and TRBJ2-1, with TRBD2 as a possible D gene (6 bases). Germline CDR1 DFQATT, CDR2 SNEGSKA (reference sequence). V lost 1 base and J lost 8, with 21 bases in between. The CDR3 covers 16 residues. This chain's CDR3 is CSARGGAGLGTDEQFF. In DNA, the CDR3 is TGCAGTGCTAGAGGGGGCGCGGGACTGGGGACCGATGAGCAGTTCTTC.

This clonotype came up many times. The chain couples TRBV4-3 to TRBJ2-7; 11 bases fit TRBD2. Germline V gene sequence: CDR1 LGHNA, CDR2 YSLEER. V shed 4 bases and J 6 bases; nucleotides not matched to a gene: 8. The CDR3 consists of 15 residues. The CDR3 here is CASSLTRLAGFEQYF. DNA for the CDR3: TGCGCCAGCAGCCTAACGAGACTAGCGGGATTCGAGCAGTACTTC.

A few counts support this clonotype. The V and J genes are TRBV20-1 and TRBJ2-5; tentative D call: TRBD2 (6 bases). Trimming took 5 bases from V and 2 from J, leaving 18 bases between them. This CDR3 is 15 amino acids long. Germline V lookup: CDR1 DFQATT, CDR2 SNEGSKA (reference sequence). CDR3 sequence reads: CSALKDYGGQETQYF. CDR3 nucleotides: TGCAGTGCTCTAAAGGACTACGGCGGGCAAGAGACCCAGTACTTC.

There are many counts of this clonotype. The V call is TRBV5-1, the J call TRBJ1-1, with 11 bases fitting TRBD1. The CDR3 has 14 amino acids. The germline gives CDR1 SGHRS, CDR2 YFSETQ. V shed 3 bases and J 5 bases; nucleotides not matched to a gene: 3. The CDR3 DNA reads as TGCGCCAGCAGCTGGGGACAGGGGGGGACTGAAGCTTTCTTT. Its protein product is CASSWGQGGTEAFF.

Ten or more counts support this clonotype. The CDR3 region has the DNA TGTGCCAGCAGTTTTGAGAGAAGCTACTATGGCTACACCTTC. Its translation is CASSFERSYYGYTF. The gene calls are TRBV12-3 or TRBV12-4 and TRBJ1-2; no reliable D call. With 3 bases removed from V and 3 bases from J, the gap between germline ends came to 11 bases. CDR3 length equals 14 residues.

This clonotype has at least ten counts. This chain links TRBV29-1 with TRBJ2-7; TRBD1 might be the D (7 bases). CDR1 and CDR2 (germline): SQVTM, ANQGSEA. V was clipped by 6 bases and J by 3 bases, with 15 bases between them. This CDR3 is 13 amino acids long. The CDR3 sequence: CSVAGQSYYEQYF. CDR3 DNA sequence: TGCAGCGTCGCGGGACAGAGCTACTACGAGCAGTACTTC.

This clonotype has a single count. A read error is possible here, since a much larger clone lies one base away. The chain links TRBV18 to TRBJ2-1, with 9 bases lining up with TRBD1. The germline V gene encodes CDR1 KGHSH and CDR2 LQKENI. Trimming cost V 3 bases and J 9 bases; bases outside gene matches: 12. This CDR3 is built from 16 residues. CDR3 coding DNA: TGTGCCAGCTCACCTCCGGACAGGGGTCTGTGGATTGAGCAGTTCTTC. This translates into CASSPPDRGLWIEQFF.

In its sample, this clonotype was seen many times. This chain joins TRBV28 and TRBJ2-7, with 7 nucleotides matching TRBD1. The ends lost 6 bases at V and 4 bases at J; junction bases unmatched: 6. Germline values: CDR1 MDHEN, CDR2 SYDVKM. The CDR3 runs 13 residues. CDR3: CASSLDRVYEQYF. The CDR3 coding sequence is TGTGCCAGCAGCTTAGACAGGGTTTACGAGCAGTACTTC.

This clonotype came up many times. This sequence joins TRBV20-1 and TRBJ2-3; unclear D gene. The CDR3 sequence is 14 residues long. V lost 3 bases and J lost 2, with 12 bases in between. Germline CDR1 DFQATT, CDR2 SNEGSKA (reference sequence). In nucleotides, the CDR3 is TGCAGTGCTAGTGCCGTCGGGCCCACAGATACGCAGTATTTT. Amino acid sequence: CSASAVGPTDTQYF.